This passage covers 21 T cell receptor beta chains from one sample sequenced in a study of blood T cells in healthy people across ages. Alongside a J-beta primer mix, a sample-barcoded 5' primer served in a second PCR lasting roughly 7 to 12 cycles. TCRdb itself ran the 5' RACE reads through MiXCR, one entry per CDR3 protein. The data hold about 800,000 distinct CDR3 sequences, with more than 45% observed a single time. What was sequenced was blood. Every receptor here comes from a man aged 25-45 years in good health.

This rearrangement joins TRBV5-1 to TRBJ2-5; TRBD2 aligns across 7 bases. CDR3 length: 16 residues. J gave up 5 bases and V 0 bases, and 10 bases lay outside the gene matches. Germline V gene lookup returns CDR1 SGHRS and CDR2 YFSETQ. The CDR3 coding sequence is TGCGCCAGCAGCTTGGATGTACGTCGGCGGGGGGAGACCCAGTACTTC. Amino acid sequence: CASSLDVRRRGETQYF.

The chain uses TRBV6-2 or TRBV6-3 and TRBJ1-6, with D uncertain. Germline CDR1 MNHEY, CDR2 SVGEGT. The CDR3 consists of 12 residues. V lost 4 bases to trimming and J lost 12 bases, with 10 bases between them. In DNA form, the CDR3 reads TGTGCCAGCAGTTTTACACCGGGACCCCTCCACTTT. Protein: CASSFTPGPLHF.

This rearrangement joins TRBV7-2 to TRBJ2-3; D gene uncertain. The V gene lost 5 bases and the J gene lost 5 bases, with 11 bases spanning the gap. The CDR3 extends over 13 amino acids. The germline V gene has CDR1 SGHTA and CDR2 FQGNSA. CDR3 sequence reads: CASSPGSQDTQYF. Written as DNA, the CDR3 is TGTGCCAGCAGCCCCGGAAGTCAAGATACGCAGTATTTT.

The chain links TRBV5-1 to TRBJ2-5; TRBD1 aligns across 10 bases. CDR3 size: 16 residues. The V and J ends lost 4 bases and 0 bases, in that order; junction bases with no gene match: 6. Germline assignment: CDR1 SGHRS and CDR2 YFSETQ. The DNA for the CDR3 is TGCGCCAGCAGCGCGACGGGACAGGGGCACCAAGAGACCCAGTACTTC. As protein: CASSATGQGHQETQYF.

The chain couples TRBV12-3 or TRBV12-4 to TRBJ2-1, with 7 bases fitting TRBD1. The V segment lost 4 bases and the J segment 4 bases; nucleotides outside the gene matches: 7. There are 15 residues in the CDR3. The CDR3 sequence is CASSYWGRGYNEQFF. The CDR3 bases are TGTGCCAGCAGTTACTGGGGCAGGGGGTACAATGAGCAGTTCTTC.

This clonotype was detected a few times. The genes are TRBV29-1 and TRBJ2-1; 8 positions match TRBD2. Per the germline V gene, CDR1 is SQVTM and CDR2 is ANQGSEA. The CDR3 extends over 12 amino acids. J lost 9 bases, V lost 7 bases, and 8 bases had no gene match. CDR3 sequence reads: CSAPGLDVEQFF. DNA of the CDR3: TGCAGCGCCCCGGGACTAGATGTTGAGCAGTTCTTC.

The sample holds one count of this clonotype. The chain combines TRBV19 with TRBJ2-5, with TRBD1 matching 10 bases. Looked up from germline, CDR1 is LNHDA and CDR2 is SQIVND (reference sequence). V lost 4 bases to trimming and J lost 5 bases; unmatched junction nucleotides: 13. The CDR3 is 17 residues long. The chain's CDR3 is CASSSIRAGQGLETQYF. The CDR3 coding sequence is TGTGCCAGTAGTAGTATAAGAGCGGGACAGGGGCTGGAGACCCAGTACTTC.

The chain employs TRBV5-1 and TRBJ2-7; D gene ambiguous. This CDR3 contains 13 residues. V lost 4 bases, J lost 4 bases, and 12 bases lay in between. CDR1 is SGHRS, CDR2 YFSETQ, per germline. The CDR3 sequence is CASSQLIGYEQYF. The CDR3 bases are TGCGCCAGCAGCCAGCTTATTGGATACGAGCAGTACTTC. The whole variable domain, filled in from reference TRBV5-1 and TRBJ2-7, reads KAGVTQTPRYLIKTRGQQVTLSCSPISGHRSVSWYQQTPGQGLQFLFEYFSETQRNKGNFPGRFSGRQFSNSRSEMNVSTLELGDSALYLCASSQLIGYEQYFGPGTRLTVT.

This chain links TRBV12-3 or TRBV12-4 with TRBJ1-2, with 8 bases identical to TRBD1. The V gene end was trimmed by 5 bases and the J gene end by 6 bases; junction bases not matched to a gene: 8. There are 14 residues in the CDR3. As DNA, the CDR3 is TGTGCCAGCAGTGCCCCAGACAGGGGTCATGGCTACACCTTC. Encoded protein: CASSAPDRGHGYTF.

This chain joins TRBV29-1 and TRBJ2-2; 16 nucleotides align to TRBD2. This CDR3 spans 15 amino acids. Germline V gene data show CDR1 as SQVTM and CDR2 as ANQGSEA. The trim removed 3 bases at V and 8 bases at J, leaving 3 bases unmatched. The CDR3: CSVEGLAGGIGELFF. In DNA, the CDR3 is TGCAGCGTTGAGGGACTAGCGGGGGGGATAGGGGAGCTGTTTTTT.

This chain uses TRBV20-1 with TRBJ2-7, with D unclear. V was clipped by 3 bases and J by 7 bases, with 10 bases between them. Germline assignment: CDR1 DFQATT and CDR2 SNEGSKA (reference sequence). This CDR3 region has 11 residues. The CDR3 is CSASPGEEQYF. In DNA, the CDR3 is TGCAGTGCTAGTCCTGGGGAAGAGCAGTACTTC.

This clonotype was seen repeatedly, ten times or more. This sequence joins TRBV7-6 and TRBJ1-4, with TRBD1 as a possible D gene (5 bases). Germline-derived CDR1 and CDR2 are SGHVS and FNYEAQ. The V end was cut by 8 bases, the J end by 4 bases, with 17 bases between. CDR3 length: 15 residues. CDR3 coding DNA: TGTGCCAGCTCCCGGGGCCGGGGCTTTAATGAAAAACTGTTTTTT. This sequence encodes CASSRGRGFNEKLFF.

V usage is TRBV6-5 and J usage is TRBJ2-3, with 9 bases identical to TRBD1. The CDR3 runs to 16 residues. The ends lost 8 bases at V and 4 bases at J; junction bases unmatched: 13. Germline CDR1 is MNHEY and CDR2 is SVGAGI. The chain's CDR3 is CASSARDRAGSDTQYF. In DNA, the CDR3 is TGTGCCAGCTCGGCGAGGGACAGGGCAGGATCAGATACGCAGTATTTT.

The V and J genes are TRBV9 and TRBJ2-1; D is tentatively TRBD1 or TRBD2 (6 bases each). Germline V gene sequence: CDR1 SGDLS, CDR2 YYNGEE. The V gene lost 0 bases and the J gene lost 5 bases, with 15 bases spanning the gap. This CDR3 contains 16 residues. CDR3 in DNA: TGTGCCAGCAGCGTAGGGGGGGCCCCTCCCAACAATGAGCAGTTCTTC. Amino acid sequence: CASSVGGAPPNNEQFF.

This clonotype was picked up a small number of times. This chain links TRBV2 with TRBJ2-1; no firm D call. The V gene lost 6 bases and the J gene lost 11 bases, with 17 bases spanning the gap. CDR3 size: 13 residues. Germline V CDR1 and CDR2: SNHLY, FYNNEI. The CDR3 is CASSRSIQEKQFF. The CDR3 DNA sequence: TGTGCCAGCAGCCGGAGTATACAAGAGAAGCAGTTCTTC.

The V call is TRBV28, the J call TRBJ2-7; D not certain. The CDR3 contains 15 residues. V lost 5 bases to trimming and J lost 2 bases, with 16 bases between them. Germline lookup yields CDR1 MDHEN and CDR2 SYDVKM. In nucleotides, the CDR3 is TGTGCCAGCAGTCCCGTTGGAAACCGACCCTACGAGCAGTACTTC. Amino acids: CASSPVGNRPYEQYF. Full variable domain (rest looked up from reference TRBV28 and TRBJ2-7): DVKVTQSSRYLVKRTGEKVFLECVQDMDHENMFWYRQDPGLGLRLIYFSYDVKMKEKGDIPEGYSVSREKKERFSLILESASTNQTSMYLCASSPVGNRPYEQYFGPGTRLTVT.

The CDR3, as DNA: TGCGCCAGCAGCCAAGAGGGGGACAGCAGCACAGATACGCAGTATTTT. Translated: CASSQEGDSSTDTQYF. V and J are TRBV4-1 and TRBJ2-3; 7 nucleotides agree with TRBD1. The CDR3 sequence is 16 residues long. V was pared by 0 bases and J by 0 bases, with 3 bases of the junction left unmatched. Per germline, CDR1 MGHRA and CDR2 YSYEKL.

The chain has TRBV20-1 and TRBJ2-5; TRBD2 might be the D (6 bases). V lost 0 bases, J lost 1 base, and 12 bases lay in between. The CDR3 has 15 amino acids. Germline-derived CDR1 and CDR2 are DFQATT and SNEGSKA (reference sequence). This CDR3 reads CSARDGGQGQETQYF. CDR3 coding DNA: TGCAGTGCTAGAGATGGAGGGCAGGGCCAAGAGACCCAGTACTTC.

On this clonotype itself: A junction boundary mismatches the germline segment, possibly from a read error. The J gene is TRBJ1-2, the V gene TRBV28, with 8 bases aligning to TRBD1. The CDR3 runs to 14 residues. The germline V gene has CDR1 MDHEN and CDR2 SYDVKM. Here the CDR3 reads CARSLPGGYYGYTF. For the CDR3, the DNA is TGTGCCCGCAGTTTGCCAGGGGGCTACTATGGCTACACCTTC.

This sequence joins TRBV7-6 and TRBJ2-1; tentatively, D is TRBD2 (7 bases). Trimming cost V 5 bases and J 5 bases, with 19 bases left between them. This CDR3 is 16 amino acids long. Germline assignment: CDR1 SGHVS and CDR2 FNYEAQ. For the CDR3, the DNA is TGTGCCAGCAGCCCACTCAGGGCGGGGGCGAACAATGAGCAGTTCTTC. As protein: CASSPLRAGANNEQFF.

This chain uses TRBV27 with TRBJ1-5; D gene unclear. Germline V gene sequence: CDR1 MNHEY, CDR2 SMNVEV (reference sequence). This CDR3 has 17 amino acids. V was cut by 5 bases and J by 6 bases, with 23 bases left in between. The chain's CDR3 is CASSPARWLGLVQPQHF. For the CDR3, the DNA is TGTGCCAGCAGTCCGGCCCGGTGGCTTGGCTTGGTTCAGCCCCAGCATTTT.